These 11 T cell receptor beta chains came from one sample sequenced in a study of T cell repertoires in cytomegalovirus infection. TCRdb independently ran MiXCR on the reads; one entry per CDR3 protein. There are some 200,000 distinct CDR3 sequences in the sample; approximately 20% occur only once, and around 2.7% lies in the top ten. The sample was PBMCs. These receptor sequences come from a human donor in good health (CMV status not recorded). Some clones in this sample may be carry-over from other donors' samples.

Many counts were recorded for this clonotype. The chain has TRBV7-2 and TRBJ1-5; possibly TRBD1 for D (6 bases). Germline V CDR1 and CDR2: SGHTA, FQGNSA. This CDR3 contains 15 residues. V lost 5 bases to trimming and J lost 3 bases, with 14 bases between them. CDR3 in amino acids: CASSPRGGFNQPQHF. Written as DNA, the CDR3 is TGTGCCAGCAGCCCGAGAGGGGGATTCAATCAGCCCCAGCATTTT.

A few counts support this clonotype. V is TRBV28 and J is TRBJ2-7; 7 bases map to TRBD1. The V segment lost 6 bases and the J segment 1 base; nucleotides outside the gene matches: 6. The CDR3 extends over 14 amino acids. Germline V gives CDR1 MDHEN, CDR2 SYDVKM. The CDR3 nucleotides read TGTGCCAGCAGGATTGACAGGGTGTCCTACGAGCAGTACTTC. It specifies CASRIDRVSYEQYF.

The table lists this clonotype with a few counts. The CDR3 coding sequence is TGTGCCAGCAGCTTAGCGACAGCGCCTAACCACGAGCAGTACTTC. Translated, it gives CASSLATAPNHEQYF. This chain uses TRBV7-9 with TRBJ2-7, with D perhaps TRBD1 (5 bases). The V end lost 0 bases, the J end lost 5 bases, and 14 bases lay between the germline ends. The CDR3 has 15 residues. Germline CDR1 is SEHNR and CDR2 is FQNEAQ (reference sequence).

As for this clonotype: Compared with germline, one end of the junction differs, possibly owing to a read error. This chain connects TRBV4-3 to TRBJ2-6; D perhaps matches TRBD1 (6 bases). Germline CDR1 reads LGHNA; CDR2 reads YSLEER. The CDR3 covers 16 residues. DNA of the CDR3: TGCGCCAGCAACCAAGGGCAGGGGACCGGGGCCAACGTCCTGACTTTC. This encodes CASNQGQGTGANVLTF.

The table lists this clonotype with many counts. This chain connects TRBV11-2 to TRBJ1-1, with no clear D. CDR3 length: 11 residues. The V gene's germline CDR1 is SGHAT and CDR2 FQNNGV. Trimming stripped 8 bases from V and 1 base from J, with 5 bases between. For the CDR3, the DNA is TGTGCCAGCTTGCAGAACACTGAAGCTTTCTTT. Its protein product is CASLQNTEAFF.

Ten or more counts support this clonotype. The chain employs TRBV12-3 or TRBV12-4 and TRBJ1-1, with unresolved D. The CDR3 sequence is 12 residues long. V was clipped by 3 bases and J by 6 bases, with 8 bases between them. CDR3 protein: CASSFQFAEAFF. As DNA, the CDR3 is TGTGCCAGCAGTTTCCAATTCGCTGAAGCTTTCTTT.

This chain joins TRBV12-3 or TRBV12-4 and TRBJ1-5; D not resolved. The CDR3 consists of 12 residues. V dropped 7 bases and J dropped 1 base, with 5 bases sitting between them. The CDR3 bases are TGTGCCAGCACCGACAGCAATCAGCCCCAGCATTTT. It specifies CASTDSNQPQHF.

Ten or more counts support this clonotype. V usage is TRBV11-2 and J usage is TRBJ1-1; 8 bases fit TRBD1. Per germline, CDR1 SGHAT and CDR2 FQNNGV. The CDR3 is made up of 13 amino acids. The J segment lost 8 bases and the V segment lost 5 bases, leaving 7 bases of the junction unmatched. CDR3 amino acids: CASSPGQVLEAFF. The DNA for the CDR3 is TGTGCCAGCAGCCCGGGACAGGTGCTGGAAGCTTTCTTT.

This clonotype was recorded at least ten times. This rearrangement joins TRBV7-6 to TRBJ2-1, with D possibly TRBD2 on 5 matching bases. The CDR3 is made up of 14 amino acids. V lost 5 bases, J lost 9 bases, and 17 bases lay in between. Germline V gene lookup returns CDR1 SGHVS and CDR2 FNYEAQ. The CDR3 DNA follows: TGTGCCAGCAGCCCTCTCGCCACCCGGGGTGAGCAGTTCTTC. Protein product: CASSPLATRGEQFF.

This clonotype came up a few times. The V and J genes are TRBV28 and TRBJ2-5, with 7 bases matching TRBD2. The ends lost 7 bases at V and 7 bases at J; junction bases unmatched: 9. The germline gives CDR1 MDHEN, CDR2 SYDVKM. The CDR3 covers 13 residues. CDR3 nucleotide sequence: TGTGCCAGCACCCTGGGGGGGGGTTGGACCCAGTACTTC. Its translation is CASTLGGGWTQYF. Complete variable domain (other parts from reference TRBV28 and TRBJ2-5): DVKVTQSSRYLVKRTGEKVFLECVQDMDHENMFWYRQDPGLGLRLIYFSYDVKMKEKGDIPEGYSVSREKKERFSLILESASTNQTSMYLCASTLGGGWTQYFGPGTRLLVL.

This clonotype was seen a handful of times. The J gene is TRBJ1-5, the V gene TRBV6-2 or TRBV6-3; D is unclear. Germline V gene data show CDR1 as MNHEY and CDR2 as SVGEGT. Trimming cost V 7 bases and J 0 bases, with 7 bases left between them. The CDR3 covers 13 residues. CDR3 sequence: CASIDNSNQPQHF. Written as DNA, the CDR3 is TGTGCCAGCATCGACAATAGCAATCAGCCCCAGCATTTT.